The 18 T cell receptor beta chains listed next were all sequenced from one sample in a study of tumor-infiltrating lymphocytes in primary liver carcinoma (dated by TCRdb to 2015 to 2018). Without any cell sorting, total RNA and DNA were extracted together from roughly 21-30 mg of bulk tissue using the AllPrep DNA/RNA mini kit. Instrument on record: Illumina HiSeq 2500. Using a constant-region primer and ProtoScript II reverse transcriptase, TCRbeta-specific cDNA was reverse-transcribed from 500 ng total RNA. TCRbeta libraries were built with three nested multiplex PCR rounds, a slightly modified ARM-PCR procedure. Each of the first two PCR rounds ran for 9 to 11 cycles using multiplex TRBV1-TRBV30 forward primers together with a Cbeta reverse primer. TCRdb reran the public reads through fastp at Q25 and MiXCR, keeping productive beta chains. Rows are combined by CDR3 protein, so each entry shows the most common genes and DNA. Here the sample has under 200,000 distinct CDR3 sequences; approximately 86% occur a single time. The ten largest account for approximately 18% of the sample.

The sequencing input was tumor tissue from primary liver carcinoma. The source is a middle-aged man with primary liver carcinoma and hepatitis B virus infection.

This clonotype has a single count. At one boundary the junction diverges from the germline segment, which might be a read error. The chain links TRBV29-1 to TRBJ2-1, with TRBD2 matching 10 bases. This CDR3 has 14 amino acids. Germline values: CDR1 SQVTM, CDR2 ANQGSEA. Written as DNA, the CDR3 is TGCAGCGTCGGAGCGGGAGGGCCGCAGCGTGAGCAGTTCTTT. Translating gives CSVGAGGPQREQFF.

For this clonotype: This likely comes from a read error, as the CDR3 has no conserved phenylalanine or tryptophan at its end. The J gene is TRBJ2-5, the V gene TRBV6-6; TRBD1 agrees at 8 bases. The germline CDR1 and CDR2 sequences are MNHNY and SVGAGI (reference sequence). V was clipped by 6 bases and J by 3 bases; unmatched bases: 6. This CDR3 has 14 amino acids. CDR3 sequence reads: CASRVTGGKETQYI. The CDR3 bases are TGTGCCAGCAGGGTAACAGGGGGAAAAGAGACCCAGTACATC.

This clonotype was observed once. An end of the junction differs from the germline gene, which may be a read error. This chain uses TRBV4-1 with TRBJ2-2; the D gene is possibly TRBD2 (5 bases). The germline CDR1 and CDR2 sequences are MGHRA and YSYEKL. CDR3 size: 14 residues. CDR3 in amino acids: CASTKTRNTGELLF. The CDR3 nucleotides read TGCGCCAGTACCAAGACGAGGAACACCGGGGAGCTGTTATTT.

Points on this clonotype: Without the conserved terminal phenylalanine or tryptophan, this CDR3 likely stems from a read error. The limits of the CDR3 on the DNA are not certain, so only TCRdb's listed CDR3 is given. The V and J genes are TRBV4-1 and TRBJ2-1; the listed D gene, TRBD2, was not tested against the DNA. Looked up from germline, CDR1 is MGHRA and CDR2 is YSYEKL. Counting both end residues, the CDR3 totals 15 amino acids. The CDR3 is CASSQEKGLPNSPFY.

This clonotype was counted many times. This chain links TRBV6-2 or TRBV6-3 with TRBJ1-2; D not resolved. V was shortened by 6 bases and J by 7 bases, with 21 bases between the two germline ends. The CDR3 loop spans 15 amino acids. CDR1 is MNHEY, CDR2 SVGEGT, per germline. CDR3 DNA sequence: TGTGCCAGCAGCCAGACCCTCGAAGGAACCTTTGGCTACACCTTC. Amino acid sequence: CASSQTLEGTFGYTF.

Concerning this clonotype itself: The germline gene is not matched at one end of the junction; a read error may be the cause. This chain uses TRBV6-1 with TRBJ2-7; TRBD2 might be the D (5 bases). The CDR3 sequence is 12 residues long. The germline V gene encodes CDR1 MNHNS and CDR2 SASEGT. The CDR3, as DNA: TGTACCAGCGATATGGCAGACTACGTGGAGTACTTC. This sequence encodes CTSDMADYVEYF.

On this clonotype itself: A junction end diverges from the germline sequence, so it may reflect a read error. This rearrangement joins TRBV11-2 to TRBJ1-6; D call uncertain. Germline CDR1 is SGHAT and CDR2 is FQNNGV. The CDR3 loop spans 13 amino acids. The CDR3 region has the DNA TGTGCCAGTAGCTTAATACTTGATGGCCCCCTCCACTTT. Encoded protein: CASSLILDGPLHF.

A remark on this clonotype: A read error may explain this, as a much larger clone is one base away. The chain links TRBV5-1 to TRBJ2-7; 7 bases match TRBD1. The CDR3 is 14 residues long. From germline, CDR1 is SGHRS and CDR2 YFSETQ. The CDR3 bases are TGCGCCAGCAGCTGGGACAGTTTCTCCTACGATCAGTACTTC. Translated, it gives CASSWDSFSYDQYF.

For this clonotype: No conserved phenylalanine or tryptophan is present at the end of the CDR3, so a read error is the likely explanation. This chain links TRBV29-1 with TRBJ2-1; 14 bases align to TRBD2. CDR1 and CDR2 (germline): SQVTM, ANQGSEA. This CDR3 has 15 amino acids. This chain's CDR3 is CIVGLAGGFYNEQFL. For the CDR3, the DNA is TGCATCGTTGGACTAGCGGGAGGATTCTACAATGAGCAGTTCCTC.

This chain links TRBV6-2 or TRBV6-3 with TRBJ2-1; no firm D call. The ends were cut back, 5 bases at V and 9 bases at J, with 17 bases in the middle. Germline CDR1 and CDR2: MNHEY and SVGEGT. This CDR3 contains 14 residues. The CDR3 here is CASSPDHYRSEQFF. Written as DNA, the CDR3 is TGTGCCAGCAGTCCTGATCACTACCGCAGTGAGCAGTTCTTC.

This clonotype has more than one count but fewer than ten. This chain connects TRBV5-4 to TRBJ1-1; no firm D call. The CDR3 covers 13 residues. Germline assignment: CDR1 SGHNT and CDR2 YYREEE (reference sequence). In nucleotides, the CDR3 is TGTGTCAACAGCTTGGACGGGAATACTGAAGCTTTCTTT. Protein product: CVNSLDGNTEAFF.

Comments on this clonotype: The junction departs from germline at one end; a sequencing error may be responsible. CDR3 coding DNA: TGCGCCAGCAACTTGGGGCATAACACAGATACGCAGTATTTT. It is translated as CASNLGHNTDTQYF. This chain links TRBV5-1 with TRBJ2-3; the D gene is possibly TRBD1 (5 bases). The CDR3 covers 14 residues. Germline V gene sequence: CDR1 SGHRS, CDR2 YFSETQ.

As concerns this clonotype: The germline gene is not matched at one end of the junction; a read error may be the cause. The J gene is TRBJ1-4, the V gene TRBV4-1, with D possibly matching TRBD1 (6 bases). The CDR3 contains 15 residues. Germline lookup yields CDR1 MGHRA and CDR2 YSYEKL. CDR3 residues: CTSSIWGAVSEKLFF. The CDR3 DNA is TGCACCAGCAGCATCTGGGGGGCGGTTAGTGAAAAACTGTTTTTT.

CDR3 residues: CASSLYDAPYGYTF. The DNA of the CDR3 is TGTGCCAGCAGTCTTTACGACGCCCCCTATGGCTACACCTTC. This sequence joins TRBV28 and TRBJ1-2; no clear D. The germline V gene encodes CDR1 MDHEN and CDR2 SYDVKM. The V end was cut by 5 bases, the J end by 4 bases, with 14 bases between. The CDR3 contains 14 residues.

The chain employs TRBV10-2 and TRBJ2-7, with no clear D. Trimming stripped 3 bases from V and 13 bases from J, with 22 bases between. This CDR3 comprises 14 residues. In germline, CDR1 is WSHSY, CDR2 SAAADI. The CDR3 sequence: CASSDSSRQETHYF. The DNA for the CDR3 is TGCGCCAGCAGTGATAGTTCCAGACAAGAGACCCACTACTTC.

Comments on this clonotype: One junction end does not reproduce the germline sequence, and a read error may be involved. J is TRBJ2-5 and V is TRBV11-2; D not certain. CDR1 and CDR2 from the germline V gene are SGHAT and FQNNGV. The CDR3 is made up of 15 amino acids. The CDR3 DNA reads TGTGCCAGTAGCCCCGTCAGGCTAGTCCCAGAGAACCAGTACTTC. The encoded protein is CASSPVRLVPENQYF.

Comment on this clonotype: This may arise from a read error, as a much more abundant clone is one base away. The chain carries TRBV6-5 and TRBJ2-6; D is unresolved. Looked up from germline, CDR1 is MNHEY and CDR2 is SVGAGI. This CDR3 comprises 14 residues. CDR3 coding DNA: TGTACCAGCAGTTACTCCTCTGGGGCCAACGTCCTGACTTTC. It yields the protein CTSSYSSGANVLTF.

The CDR3: CASRPQAGETGVLFF. CDR3 coding DNA: TGTGCCAGCAGACCACAAGCGGGAGAAACCGGGGTGCTCTTTTTT. V gene TRBV7-9 combines with J gene TRBJ2-2; 8 bases match TRBD2. Germline V gene lookup returns CDR1 SEHNR and CDR2 FQNEAQ (reference sequence). The CDR3 spans 15 residues. After removal of 6 bases from V and 17 bases from J, the junction contained 20 bases not matched to a gene. The full variable domain, completed using reference TRBV7-9 and TRBJ2-2, is DTGVSQNPRHKITKRGQNVTFRCDPISEHNRLYWYRQTLGQGPEFLTYFQNEAQLEKSRLLSDRFSAERPKGSFSTLEIQRTEQGDSAMYLCASRPQAGETGVLFFGEGSRLTVL.